This T cell receptor (beta chain) emerged from a study of OX40 agonist ivuxolimab in advanced cancers. Study context: Ivuxolimab is a fully human IgG2 antibody that activates OX40 (CD134). Partial responses were achieved by three patients, one with hepatocellular carcinoma and two with cutaneous melanoma.

The CDR3 is 11 amino acids. Looked up from germline, CDR1 is MNHEY and CDR2 is SMNVEV (reference sequence). V lost 5 bases, J lost 6 bases, and 0 bases stayed unmatched. The protocol was immunoSEQ multiplex PCR, while the TCRdb copy is restricted to in-frame clones and leaves out a portion. Of 76,000 or so clones in the sample, less than 90% were seen once. Here the sequenced sample was CD4+ or CD8+ T cells sorted from blood, taken in a trial of the OX40 agonist ivuxolimab. The chain couples TRBV27 to TRBJ1-2, with 7 bases lining up with TRBD1. The TCR comes from an adult with an advanced solid tumor such as melanoma, head and neck, liver or kidney cancer. CDR3 protein: CASSQGDGYTF. The CDR3 DNA sequence: TGTGCCAGCAGTCAGGGGGATGGCTACACCTTC.